One sample yielded the 16 T cell receptor beta chains listed below, sequenced in a study of blood T cell repertoires in COVID-19 (dated by TCRdb to 2019 to 2021). Libraries were prepared through the immunoSEQ multiplex PCR assay. Not all clones reach the TCRdb copy of this immuneACCESS table, which keeps in-frame sequences only. Checked studies attribute under half of the gap to unresolved V genes and leave the rest unexplained. In this sample the table shows roughly 220,000 clones, 65% to 85% of which occur a single time. The ten largest clones add up to 3.5% to 5.5% of the sample. Sample: PBMCs or T cells enriched from blood (not recorded which). The source is a man aged 25 to 45 with acute COVID-19.

The V gene is TRBV6-2 or TRBV6-3, the J gene TRBJ1-2, with D maybe TRBD1 (6 bases). CDR3 length equals 14 residues. V lost 4 bases and J 0 bases, leaving 9 bases between the germline ends. Per germline, CDR1 MNHEY and CDR2 SVGEGT. CDR3 DNA sequence: TGTGCCAGCAGTTCTAACAGGGCTAACTATGGCTACACCTTC. Translated, it gives CASSSNRANYGYTF.

The chain links TRBV5-5 to TRBJ1-5, with 7 bases fitting TRBD1. CDR3 length equals 15 residues. CDR1 and CDR2 from the germline V gene are SGHKS and YYEKEE (reference sequence). With V trimmed by 0 bases and J by 4 bases, 4 bases remained unmatched. CDR3: CASSLEWTGNQPQHF. CDR3 sequence (DNA): TGTGCCAGCAGCTTGGAGTGGACAGGTAATCAGCCCCAGCATTTT.

V is TRBV7-2 and J is TRBJ1-6, with D hard to call. With 5 bases removed from V and 7 bases from J, the gap between germline ends came to 6 bases. CDR3 length: 12 amino acids. Germline CDR1 is SGHTA and CDR2 is FQGNSA. As DNA, the CDR3 is TGTGCCAGCAGCCTACAGAATTCACCCCTCCACTTT. It specifies CASSLQNSPLHF.

This chain links TRBV6-5 with TRBJ1-1; TRBD1 matches 8 bases. The CDR3 totals 15 residues. V shed 9 bases, J shed 5 bases, and the junction held 14 bases outside the gene matches. From germline, CDR1 is MNHEY and CDR2 SVGAGI. The CDR3 is CASRIPGQAGTEAFF. For the CDR3, the DNA is TGTGCCAGTAGAATTCCGGGACAGGCTGGGACTGAAGCTTTCTTT.

The chain has TRBV19 and TRBJ1-2; 8 bases agree with TRBD1. After removal of 6 bases from V and 6 bases from J, the junction contained 6 bases not matched to a gene. CDR3 size: 13 residues. Germline loops: CDR1 LNHDA, CDR2 SQIVND (reference sequence). This CDR3 is CASSRRGPNGYTF. CDR3 DNA sequence: TGTGCCAGTAGCCGCAGGGGGCCAAATGGCTACACCTTC.

This chain links TRBV4-2 with TRBJ1-1; D gene ambiguous. This CDR3 has 16 residues. Trimming took 0 bases from V and 4 from J, leaving 15 bases between them. Germline V gene lookup returns CDR1 LGHNA and CDR2 YNFKEQ. The DNA for the CDR3 is TGTGCCAGCAGCCAAGATCCCGGGGTTCTTGGCACTGAAGCTTTCTTT. Protein: CASSQDPGVLGTEAFF.

The CDR3 is CASSGLGGDTEAFF. The DNA of the CDR3 is TGTGCCAGCAGTGGTTTAGGGGGTGACACTGAAGCTTTCTTT. The rearrangement joins TRBV2 to TRBJ1-1; D is perhaps TRBD1 (6 bases). The germline V gene has CDR1 SNHLY and CDR2 FYNNEI. CDR3 size: 14 residues. Between the trimmed V and J ends, which lost 4 bases and 3 bases, there was a span of 12 bases.

The gene calls are TRBV9 and TRBJ2-5; 9 bases agree with TRBD1. V shed 3 bases, J shed 0 bases, and the junction held 6 bases outside the gene matches. This CDR3 region has 16 residues. Germline V lookup: CDR1 SGDLS, CDR2 YYNGEE. This chain's CDR3 is CASSAGDRAYQETQYF. CDR3 nucleotides: TGTGCCAGCAGCGCAGGGGACAGGGCGTACCAAGAGACCCAGTACTTC.

The rearrangement joins TRBV5-4 to TRBJ2-3; TRBD1 might be the D (5 bases). Trimming pared 4 bases from V and 7 bases from J, leaving 13 bases between. The CDR3 extends over 13 amino acids. The germline gives CDR1 SGHNT, CDR2 YYREEE (reference sequence). CDR3 bases: TGTGCCAGCAGCACCACAGGATTGAATACGCAGTATTTT. Encoded protein: CASSTTGLNTQYF.

This clone is a singleton in its sample. The rearrangement links TRBV5-6 to TRBJ1-6; D gene ambiguous. Trimming stripped 0 bases from V and 15 bases from J, with 13 bases between. Germline CDR1 is SGHDT and CDR2 is YYEEEE. The length of the CDR3 is 13 residues. CDR3: CASSLAVGGFLHF. CDR3 bases: TGTGCCAGCAGCTTGGCGGTTGGCGGGTTCCTCCACTTT.

A note on this clone: The sample has other DNA sequences that encode this CDR3 too. This chain links TRBV4-1 with TRBJ2-1; 11 nucleotides line up with TRBD2. The CDR3 runs 13 residues. CDR1 MGHRA and CDR2 YSYEKL come from the germline V gene. The V gene end was trimmed by 4 bases and the J gene end by 10 bases; junction bases not matched to a gene: 3. CDR3 bases: TGCGCCAGCAGCCGACTAGCGGGGAACGAGCAGTTCTTC. This gives the protein CASSRLAGNEQFF.

The rearrangement joins TRBV3-1 (or the pseudogene TRBV3-2) to TRBJ1-1, with D perhaps TRBD1 (5 bases). V lost 6 bases to trimming and J lost 7 bases, with 12 bases between them. CDR1 is LGHDT, CDR2 YNNKEL, per germline (reference sequence). The CDR3 is 12 amino acids. In DNA, the CDR3 is TGTGCCAGCAGGGACGTGGGGGGTGAAGCTTTCTTT. It encodes CASRDVGGEAFF.

The V call is TRBV5-1, the J call TRBJ1-4; D is uncertain. Germline CDR1 SGHRS, CDR2 YFSETQ. The CDR3 totals 14 residues. V lost 7 bases, J lost 0 bases, and 10 bases lay in between. For the CDR3, the DNA is TGCGCCAGCGCCGTTACAGCAACTAATGAAAAACTGTTTTTT. Its translation: CASAVTATNEKLFF.

The chain uses TRBV28 and TRBJ1-1; tentative D call: TRBD1 (5 bases). The CDR3 runs to 13 residues. CDR1 and CDR2 (germline): MDHEN, SYDVKM. The germline V and J ends were trimmed by 6 bases and 6 bases, with 14 bases remaining between them. The CDR3 DNA sequence: TGTGCCAGCAGCCTCACAGCGGGGGCTGAAGCTTTCTTT. Translation: CASSLTAGAEAFF. Using reference TRBV28 and TRBJ1-1 for the parts outside the CDR3, the full variable domain is DVKVTQSSRYLVKRTGEKVFLECVQDMDHENMFWYRQDPGLGLRLIYFSYDVKMKEKGDIPEGYSVSREKKERFSLILESASTNQTSMYLCASSLTAGAEAFFGQGTRLTVV.

This clone was found a few times. V is TRBV5-1 and J is TRBJ1-6; 9 bases match TRBD1. Germline CDR1 is SGHRS and CDR2 is YFSETQ. The CDR3 consists of 13 residues. V lost 4 bases to trimming and J lost 7 bases; unmatched junction nucleotides: 0. This CDR3 is CASSGTGNSPLHF. Written as DNA, the CDR3 is TGCGCCAGCAGCGGGACAGGGAATTCACCCCTCCACTTT.

The table lists this clone with a count of one. Here the CDR3 reads CASSLLSGTATYEQYF. The CDR3 nucleotides are TGCGCCAGCAGCCTACTATCCGGGACAGCTACCTACGAGCAGTACTTC. The gene calls are TRBV5-1 and TRBJ2-7, with 7 bases that match TRBD1. V lost 4 bases to trimming and J lost 2 bases; unmatched junction nucleotides: 12. The CDR3 is made up of 16 amino acids. Germline assignment: CDR1 SGHRS and CDR2 YFSETQ.